This T cell receptor beta chain was identified during a study of vaccination effects on CD4 cells after COVID-19. Study results and caveats: Cross-reactivity toward common cold coronaviruses was confined to only 1 of 255 vaccine-induced clones in healthy vaccinees. Infection-derived and vaccine-derived clones contracted markedly late after vaccination.

Here immunoSEQ multiplex PCR was the method, and the copy in TCRdb shows in-frame clones only, minus some. The sample includes fewer than 40,000 clones, about 72% of them seen just once. Ahead of sequencing, the ViraFEST assay grew antigen-specific CD4+ T cells using viral peptide pools. Upon completion of about 10 days in culture, CD4+ T cells were isolated. The CDR3 consists of 15 residues. Trimming pared 5 bases from V and 5 bases from J, leaving 19 bases between. Germline CDR1 and CDR2: SGHDT and YYEEEE. Note on this clone: Its target is not known.

This chain connects TRBV5-6 to TRBJ1-1; D remains unclear. The clonotype comes from a human donor who received a COVID-19 vaccine. The sample in question was CD4+ T cells from PBMCs cultured with HCoV-229E spike peptides, obtained before COVID-19 vaccination. The CDR3 is CASSLPGNRGTEAFF. In nucleotides, the CDR3 is TGTGCCAGCAGTCTTCCGGGGAACAGAGGAACTGAAGCTTTCTTT.